The 32 T cell receptor beta chains listed next were all sequenced from one sample in a study of T cell repertoires in cytomegalovirus infection. TCRdb used MiXCR to reprocess the reads, holding one entry per CDR3 protein. The repertoire has a few hundred thousand distinct CDR3 sequences, 26% of them found once; the top ten carry roughly an eighth. The source material was PBMCs. All receptors derive from a human donor in good health (CMV status not recorded). Some clones in this sample may be carry-over from other donors' samples.

V is TRBV18 and J is TRBJ2-1; D is undetermined. CDR1 and CDR2 from the germline V gene are KGHSH and LQKENI. V was pared by 5 bases and J by 4 bases, with 15 bases between. CDR3 length equals 15 residues. CDR3 protein: CASSSYTSAYNEQFF. CDR3 in DNA: TGTGCCAGCTCATCCTACACTTCCGCATACAATGAGCAGTTCTTC.

The V call is TRBV12-3 or TRBV12-4, the J call TRBJ2-1, with D maybe TRBD2 (6 bases). The CDR3 is 12 amino acids. V shed 3 bases and J shed 10 bases, with 10 bases lying between them. For the CDR3, the DNA is TGTGCCAGCAGTTTCGGCCGGGAGGAGCAGTTCTTC. The encoded protein is CASSFGREEQFF.

This clonotype was picked up many times. CDR3 region: CASSLDPNANTGELFF. The CDR3 DNA sequence: TGTGCCAGCAGCTTAGACCCAAACGCGAACACCGGGGAGCTGTTTTTT. The chain employs TRBV7-8 and TRBJ2-2; D not certain. The CDR3 has 16 residues. V lost 1 base to trimming and J lost 0 bases, with 9 bases between them. Germline loops: CDR1 SGHVS, CDR2 FQNEAQ.

This chain joins TRBV5-1 and TRBJ1-1; 8 nucleotides agree with TRBD1. V lost 6 bases to trimming and J lost 3 bases; unmatched junction nucleotides: 7. Germline loops: CDR1 SGHRS, CDR2 YFSETQ. CDR3 length equals 14 residues. The CDR3 DNA sequence: TGCGCCAGCAACCCGGGACAGGTGGACACTGAAGCTTTCTTT. This codes for CASNPGQVDTEAFF.

This clonotype was observed a handful of times. This chain connects TRBV28 to TRBJ2-1; 9 bases line up with TRBD2. The germline V gene has CDR1 MDHEN and CDR2 SYDVKM. V gave up 2 bases and J gave up 8 bases; unmatched junction bases: 1. The length of the CDR3 is 13 residues. The CDR3 coding sequence is TGTGCCAGCAGTTTAGGCGGGAGGGATGAGCAGTTCTTC. Translating gives CASSLGGRDEQFF.

This rearrangement joins TRBV7-9 to TRBJ1-2, with no clear D. CDR1 and CDR2 (germline): SEHNR, FQNEAQ (reference sequence). V lost 3 bases, J lost 2 bases, and 4 bases lay in between. The CDR3 is 12 residues long. The CDR3 bases are TGTGCCAGCAGCTTGATGAACTATGGCTACACCTTC. Residues: CASSLMNYGYTF.

This clonotype was observed at least ten times. This chain joins TRBV7-2 and TRBJ1-6, with a tentative D call TRBD1 (5 bases). V lost 1 base, J lost 3 bases, and 7 bases lay in between. The CDR3 is made up of 15 amino acids. Germline V gene data show CDR1 as SGHTA and CDR2 as FQGNSA. The CDR3 DNA reads as TGTGCCAGCAGCTTAGAACAGGACTATAATTCACCCCTCCACTTT. Its translation: CASSLEQDYNSPLHF.

V is TRBV7-6 and J is TRBJ2-1; perhaps TRBD2 as D (5 bases). The V end lost 1 base, the J end lost 8 bases, and 12 bases lay between the germline ends. This CDR3 is built from 14 residues. CDR1 and CDR2 (germline): SGHVS, FNYEAQ. CDR3 sequence: CASSLESLAHEQFF. CDR3 coding DNA: TGTGCCAGCAGCTTAGAGTCCCTAGCTCATGAGCAGTTCTTC.

The sample holds many counts of this clonotype. This rearrangement joins TRBV7-8 to TRBJ1-1, with D possibly TRBD1 on 5 matching bases. Germline V gives CDR1 SGHVS, CDR2 FQNEAQ. This CDR3 is built from 19 residues. V was shortened by 5 bases and J by 1 base, with 26 bases between the two germline ends. For the CDR3, the DNA is TGTGCCAGCAGCCCCCGGTCGTCGGGGGGTTGGGGAAAGAACACTGAAGCTTTCTTT. This gives the protein CASSPRSSGGWGKNTEAFF.

The chain combines TRBV27 with TRBJ2-7; 7 nucleotides line up with TRBD2. Germline V gene sequence: CDR1 MNHEY, CDR2 SMNVEV (reference sequence). With 6 bases clipped from V and 5 bases from J, the junction kept 10 bases outside the gene matches. CDR3 length: 14 residues. CDR3 sequence: CASRSPGGNHEQYF. DNA for the CDR3: TGTGCCAGCAGGAGCCCCGGGGGGAACCACGAGCAGTACTTC.

This chain joins TRBV7-9 and TRBJ1-4; D may be TRBD1 (5 bases). Looked up from germline, CDR1 is SEHNR and CDR2 is FQNEAQ (reference sequence). The CDR3 is 15 amino acids. Deletions cut 5 bases from V and 5 bases from J, with 15 bases between. The CDR3 sequence is CASSAGTIGNEKLFF. For the CDR3, the DNA is TGTGCCAGCAGCGCTGGGACCATAGGGAATGAAAAACTGTTTTTT.

The table lists this clonotype with a few counts. J is TRBJ1-5 and V is TRBV19; 12 positions match TRBD1. Germline assignment: CDR1 LNHDA and CDR2 SQIVND (reference sequence). This CDR3 has 18 residues. V shed 4 bases, J shed 5 bases, and the junction held 12 bases outside the gene matches. The CDR3 region is CASSTRSGTGGLDQPQHF. The CDR3 coding sequence is TGTGCCAGTAGTACTAGATCCGGGACAGGGGGCCTCGATCAGCCCCAGCATTTT.

The genes are TRBV27 and TRBJ1-4; the D gene is possibly TRBD1 (5 bases). There are 16 residues in the CDR3. Deletions cut 3 bases from V and 7 bases from J, with 18 bases between. Germline V gene data show CDR1 as MNHEY and CDR2 as SMNVEV (reference sequence). CDR3 amino acids: CASSFSPFGGGEKLFF. The CDR3 nucleotides are TGTGCCAGCAGTTTTAGTCCTTTCGGGGGAGGTGAAAAACTGTTTTTT.

This clonotype was seen more than once but under ten times. The conserved closing phenylalanine or tryptophan is absent in this CDR3, likely reflecting a read error. The limits of the CDR3 on the DNA are not certain, so only TCRdb's listed CDR3 is given. The genes are TRBV11-3 and TRBJ2-1. The length of the CDR3 is 13 amino acids, counting both ends. CDR1 is SGHNT, CDR2 YENEEA, per germline. The CDR3 region is CASSLDGLGEFSV.

The chain carries TRBV7-9 and TRBJ1-4, with D possibly TRBD1 on 5 matching bases. This CDR3 is built from 17 residues. Germline lookup yields CDR1 SEHNR and CDR2 FQNEAQ (reference sequence). Between the trimmed V and J ends, which lost 6 bases and 7 bases, there was a span of 24 bases. In nucleotides, the CDR3 is TGTGCCAGCAGACGTAAACCCGGCGGGGGGAATGTTGAAAAACTGTTTTTT. Encoded protein: CASRRKPGGGNVEKLFF.

The V gene is TRBV7-9, the J gene TRBJ1-4; no clear D gene. V lost 3 bases and J 7 bases, leaving 9 bases between the germline ends. Germline CDR1 is SEHNR and CDR2 is FQNEAQ (reference sequence). The CDR3 is 13 residues long. This CDR3 is CASSFGYGEKLFF. The CDR3 nucleotides read TGTGCCAGCAGCTTCGGTTACGGTGAAAAACTGTTTTTT.

This chain links TRBV20-1 with TRBJ2-3, with 9 bases that match TRBD2. Germline-derived CDR1 and CDR2 are DFQATT and SNEGSKA (reference sequence). The junction had 6 bases not matched to a gene; V was cut back by 5 bases and J by 3 bases. The CDR3 has 14 residues. DNA for the CDR3: TGCAGTGCTGGTTCCCTAGCGGGAACAGATACGCAGTATTTT. Protein: CSAGSLAGTDTQYF.

The CDR3 is CASSYTTRETTYYNEQFF. CDR3 coding DNA: TGTGCCAGCAGTTATACGACGAGAGAAACCACTTACTACAATGAGCAGTTCTTC. The chain has TRBV6-2 or TRBV6-3 and TRBJ2-1; D call uncertain. The CDR3 runs to 18 residues. Germline V lookup: CDR1 MNHEY, CDR2 SVGEGT. V lost 3 bases and J 3 bases, leaving 21 bases between the germline ends.

The V call is TRBV12-3 or TRBV12-4, the J call TRBJ2-5, with D possibly TRBD1 on 5 matching bases. The CDR3 is made up of 15 amino acids. V lost 7 bases and J lost 3, with 18 bases in between. As DNA, the CDR3 is TGTGCCAGCACAGTTTTTCAGGGTCCCGAAGAGACCCAGTACTTC. Amino acid sequence: CASTVFQGPEETQYF.

The V and J genes are TRBV12-3 or TRBV12-4 and TRBJ2-3, with D unresolved. The CDR3 has 14 amino acids. Trimming removed 3 bases at V and 6 bases at J, with 13 bases between. The CDR3, as DNA: TGTGCCAGCAGTTTTGGGCAGACCCAGGATACGCAGTATTTT. Translating it yields CASSFGQTQDTQYF.

The chain recombines TRBV10-3 with TRBJ1-1, with 7 nucleotides matching TRBD1. Germline CDR1 reads ENHRY; CDR2 reads SYGVKD. The CDR3 runs to 14 residues. V lost 8 bases, J lost 4 bases, and 10 bases stayed unmatched. CDR3 sequence: CAIGQAGSGTEAFF. The CDR3 bases are TGTGCCATCGGACAGGCGGGGAGTGGCACTGAAGCTTTCTTT.

This clonotype has just a few counts. The chain is built from TRBV10-3 and TRBJ2-1, with TRBD2 identical over 8 bases. The V and J ends lost 4 bases and 7 bases, in that order; junction bases with no gene match: 6. The CDR3 has 14 residues. Germline CDR1 is ENHRY and CDR2 is SYGVKD. DNA of the CDR3: TGTGCCATCAGTGTGCGGGAGGCGGATAATGAGCAGTTCTTC. Protein product: CAISVREADNEQFF.

This chain uses TRBV6-2 or TRBV6-3 with TRBJ2-1; 7 bases are shared with TRBD2. The CDR3 contains 20 residues. Trimming at V came to 2 bases and at J to 4 bases, leaving 20 bases not matched to a gene. Germline CDR1 and CDR2: MNHEY and SVGEGT. CDR3 sequence: CASSYPFGEMASGIYNEQFF. The DNA for the CDR3 is TGTGCCAGCAGTTACCCCTTTGGCGAGATGGCTAGCGGTATTTACAATGAGCAGTTCTTC.

With regard to this clonotype: This sequence may be a read error, since a much larger clone differs from it by one base. V usage is TRBV4-1 and J usage is TRBJ2-1, with 8 bases lining up with TRBD2. Looked up from germline, CDR1 is MGHRA and CDR2 is YSYEKL. This CDR3 has 15 residues. Unmatched junction bases numbered 8, after V lost 4 bases and J lost 6 bases. The CDR3 protein is CASSPLAEGLNEQFF. In nucleotides, the CDR3 is TGCGCCAGCAGCCCACTAGCGGAAGGTCTCAATGAGCAGTTCTTC.

The chain links TRBV5-4 to TRBJ2-2; TRBD1 matches 8 bases. The length of the CDR3 is 15 residues. V shed 0 bases, J shed 4 bases, and the junction held 2 bases outside the gene matches. Germline values: CDR1 SGHNT, CDR2 YYREEE (reference sequence). CDR3 loop: CASSLGGQATGELFF. CDR3 DNA sequence: TGTGCCAGCAGCTTGGGGGGACAGGCCACCGGGGAGCTGTTTTTT.

This clonotype was seen repeatedly, ten times or more. The gene calls are TRBV7-2 and TRBJ2-3, with TRBD2 matching 11 bases. CDR3 length: 19 residues. The germline CDR1 and CDR2 sequences are SGHTA and FQGNSA. V was clipped by 2 bases and J by 0 bases; unmatched bases: 10. CDR3 residues: CASSLRLAGGPESTDTQYF. The CDR3, as DNA: TGTGCCAGCAGCTTAAGGTTAGCGGGAGGGCCGGAAAGCACAGATACGCAGTATTTT.

This clonotype has just a few counts. The chain carries TRBV7-8 and TRBJ1-1; 10 nucleotides match TRBD1. Germline V gene data show CDR1 as SGHVS and CDR2 as FQNEAQ. V shed 5 bases, J shed 2 bases, and the junction held 11 bases outside the gene matches. This CDR3 is built from 17 residues. The CDR3 bases are TGTGCCAGCAGCACACGACCATGGGACAGGGGCAACACTGAAGCTTTCTTT. Protein product: CASSTRPWDRGNTEAFF.

The chain carries TRBV7-2 and TRBJ2-5; maybe TRBD2 (6 bases). This CDR3 is 14 amino acids long. V lost 8 bases to trimming and J lost 1 base, with 14 bases between them. Germline V gene lookup returns CDR1 SGHTA and CDR2 FQGNSA. CDR3 nucleotide sequence: TGTGCCAGCGCCGAGGACTACTTCCAAGAGACCCAGTACTTC. Translating it yields CASAEDYFQETQYF.

The rearrangement links TRBV12-3 or TRBV12-4 to TRBJ2-5; TRBD2 is a possible D gene (5 bases). Trimming removed 6 bases from V and 0 bases from J, with 17 bases in between. The CDR3 is 16 amino acids. The CDR3 sequence: CASRSRTSGYQETQYF. CDR3 sequence (DNA): TGTGCCAGCAGATCCAGGACGTCGGGGTACCAAGAGACCCAGTACTTC.

In this sample, this clonotype turned up a few times. The genes are TRBV10-3 and TRBJ2-6; 9 positions match TRBD2. V lost 4 bases to trimming and J lost 1 base; unmatched junction nucleotides: 8. The CDR3 is 18 residues long. Germline V CDR1 and CDR2: ENHRY, SYGVKD. The CDR3 coding sequence is TGTGCCATCAGTGTTAGCGGGAGCTCTATTTCTGGGGCCAACGTCCTGACTTTC. Encoded protein: CAISVSGSSISGANVLTF.

The J gene is TRBJ2-4, the V gene TRBV18; no firm D call. Germline CDR1 is KGHSH and CDR2 is LQKENI. The CDR3 is 13 amino acids. Trimming pared 3 bases from V and 8 bases from J, leaving 11 bases between. In nucleotides, the CDR3 is TGTGCCAGCTCACCGTTGAGGCTTGACATTCAGTACTTC. This sequence encodes CASSPLRLDIQYF.

This clonotype was detected once. CDR3 DNA: TGCAGTGCTCCCGCCCGGGGGTCGCAAGGCTACACCTTC. It specifies CSAPARGSQGYTF. This chain uses TRBV20-1 with TRBJ1-2; the D gene is possibly TRBD1 (5 bases). V was cut by 5 bases and J by 8 bases, with 18 bases left in between. Germline loops: CDR1 DFQATT, CDR2 SNEGSKA (reference sequence). The CDR3 has 13 residues.